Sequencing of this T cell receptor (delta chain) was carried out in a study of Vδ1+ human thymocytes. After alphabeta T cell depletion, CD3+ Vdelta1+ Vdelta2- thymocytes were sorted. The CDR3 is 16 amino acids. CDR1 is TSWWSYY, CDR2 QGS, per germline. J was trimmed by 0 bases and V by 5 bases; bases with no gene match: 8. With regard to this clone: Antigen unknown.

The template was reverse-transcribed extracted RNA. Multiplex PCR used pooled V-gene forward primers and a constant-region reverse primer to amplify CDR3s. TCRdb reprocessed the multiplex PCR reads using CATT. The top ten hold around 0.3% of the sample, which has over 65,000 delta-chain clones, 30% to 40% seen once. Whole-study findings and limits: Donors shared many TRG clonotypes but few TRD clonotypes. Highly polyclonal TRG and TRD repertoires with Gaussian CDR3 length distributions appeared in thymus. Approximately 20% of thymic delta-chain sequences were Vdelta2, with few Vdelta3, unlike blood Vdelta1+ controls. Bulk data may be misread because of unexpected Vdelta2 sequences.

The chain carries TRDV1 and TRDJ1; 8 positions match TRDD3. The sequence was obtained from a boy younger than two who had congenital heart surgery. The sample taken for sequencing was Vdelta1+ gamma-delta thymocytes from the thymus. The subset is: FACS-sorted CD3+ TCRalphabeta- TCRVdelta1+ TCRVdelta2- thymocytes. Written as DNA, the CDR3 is TGTGCTCTTGGGAAAACTGTACTGGGGGACACCGATAAACTCATCTTT. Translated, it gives CALGKTVLGDTDKLIF.